This T cell receptor beta chain was recovered during a study of follicular helper T cells after annual influenza vaccination. Documented time point: 2014-2015 season, 7 days after vaccination. There are 15 residues in the CDR3. Germline CDR1 MGHRA, CDR2 YSYEKL. V shed 4 bases and J shed 2 bases, with 12 bases lying between them. Clones were read by immunoSEQ multiplex PCR, and TCRdb kept only the in-frame ones, dropping some. The data contain about 9,600 clones, over 75% of them seen just once; the ten biggest clones take up about 0.77%. The sequence was collected from an adult who received the influenza vaccine. V and J are TRBV4-1 and TRBJ1-3; D remains ambiguous. The sample here was CXCR5- memory CD4+ T cells sorted from blood, taken 7 days after influenza vaccination. The CDR3 bases are TGCGCCAGCAGCCGAGGAATAAGTGCTGGAAACACCATATATTTT. Translating it yields CASSRGISAGNTIYF.